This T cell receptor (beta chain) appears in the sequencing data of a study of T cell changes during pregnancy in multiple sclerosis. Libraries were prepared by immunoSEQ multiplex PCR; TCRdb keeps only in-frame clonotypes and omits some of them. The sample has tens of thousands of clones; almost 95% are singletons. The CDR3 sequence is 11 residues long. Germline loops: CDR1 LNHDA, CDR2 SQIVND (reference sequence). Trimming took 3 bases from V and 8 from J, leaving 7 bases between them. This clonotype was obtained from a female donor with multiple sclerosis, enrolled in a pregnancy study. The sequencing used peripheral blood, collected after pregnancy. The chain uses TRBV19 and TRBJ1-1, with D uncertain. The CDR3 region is CASSILSEAFF. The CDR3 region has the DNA TGTGCCAGTAGTATCTTGAGCGAAGCTTTCTTT.